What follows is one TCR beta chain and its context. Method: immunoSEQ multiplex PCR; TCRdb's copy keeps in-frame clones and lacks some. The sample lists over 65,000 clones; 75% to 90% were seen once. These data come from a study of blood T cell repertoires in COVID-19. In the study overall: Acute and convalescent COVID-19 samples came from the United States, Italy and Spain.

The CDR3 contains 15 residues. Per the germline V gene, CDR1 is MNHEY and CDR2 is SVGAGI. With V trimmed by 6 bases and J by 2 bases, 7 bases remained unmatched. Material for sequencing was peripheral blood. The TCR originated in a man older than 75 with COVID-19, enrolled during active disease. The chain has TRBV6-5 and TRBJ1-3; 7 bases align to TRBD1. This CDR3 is CASSGRGHAGNTIYF. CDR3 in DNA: TGTGCCAGCAGCGGAAGGGGGCACGCTGGAAACACCATATATTTT.